Sequencing of this T cell receptor beta chain was carried out in a study of shared clonotypes between healthy human individuals. Data came from immunoSEQ multiplex PCR; TCRdb stores just in-frame clones and leaves some out. This table holds about 600,000 clones, about 80% found once. CDR3 size: 14 residues. Trimming removed 2 bases at V and 6 bases at J, with 11 bases between. The germline gives CDR1 SGHAT, CDR2 FQNNGV. The TCR sequence derives from a woman in her thirties or forties in good health. Some clones in this sample may be carry-over from other donors' samples. The sequenced sample consisted of PBMCs. The J gene is TRBJ2-1, the V gene TRBV11-2, with a possible D match to TRBD1 (6 bases). This chain's CDR3 is CASSLMDRINEQFF. The CDR3, as DNA: TGTGCCAGCAGCTTAATGGACAGAATCAATGAGCAGTTCTTC.